This entry features one T cell receptor (beta chain) sequence. This sample was included in a study of CD8+ T cells in alopecia areata. RNA was isolated and reverse transcribed to cDNA, the sequencing template. The method was immunoSEQ multiplex PCR; TCRdb's version includes in-frame clones alone and lacks a portion of them. The sample lists fewer than 200,000 clones; around 60% were seen once. The clonotype was recovered from a human donor with alopecia areata. Sequencing used CD4+ T cells sorted from blood, obtained at week 0.

CDR3 bases: TGTGCCAGCAGCTTAGATCCCAGGGACACCGGGGAGCTGTTTTTT. This codes for CASSLDPRDTGELFF. The V call is TRBV7-2, the J call TRBJ2-2; tentatively, D is TRBD1 (5 bases). Trimming shortened V by 1 base and J by 3 bases, and 9 bases separated the two germline ends. Germline-derived CDR1 and CDR2 are SGHTA and FQGNSA. This CDR3 has 15 residues. Full variable domain (outside the CDR3, taken from reference TRBV7-2 and TRBJ2-2): GAGVSQSPSNKVTEKGKDVELRCDPISGHTALYWYRQSLGQGLEFLIYFQGNSAPDKSGLPSDRFSAERTGGSVSTLTIQRTQQEDSAVYLCASSLDPRDTGELFFGEGSRLTVL.